This T cell receptor beta chain comes out of a study of T cells in Graves' hyperthyroidism and ophthalmopathy. Note on this clonotype: A junction end diverges from the germline sequence, so it may reflect a read error.

Clinical symptoms, serum thyroxine and TRAb, thyroid ultrasound and orbital computed tomography together formed the diagnostic basis. CDR1 SGHAT and CDR2 FQNNGV come from the germline V gene. This CDR3 region has 15 residues. Researchers amplified the TCR beta CDR3 regions from RNA transcripts. HTBI primers were used for first-round RT-PCR of the TCR CDR3. TCRdb re-called the multiplex PCR reads through MiXCR, storing one row per CDR3 protein. The table records 600,000 to 700,000 distinct CDR3 sequences, about 45% of them present only once. The sequence came from an adult man with Graves' disease, either hyperthyroidism or ophthalmopathy (not recorded which). The chain has TRBV11-2 and TRBJ1-5, with D possibly being TRBD1 (5 bases). The sample consisted of peripheral blood or thyroid tissue (not recorded which). The CDR3 region has the DNA TGTGCCAGAAGCTTATTTGAGGGGAGCAATCAGCCCCAGCATTTT. This codes for CARSLFEGSNQPQHF.